One and the same sample provided the 27 T cell receptor beta chains below, sequenced in a study of post-analysis software for immune sequencing data. Findings and limits, study-wide: Controls had lower frequencies than patients of four or five TRBV segments, which included TRBV5-6, TRBV5-1 and TRBV20-1.

No antigen has been assigned to these receptors. The TCR beta cDNA libraries contained unique molecular identifiers. MiXCR was run by TCRdb on the PCR reads, yielding one entry per CDR3 protein. The profile shows approximately 660,000 distinct CDR3 sequences, roughly three fifths of them singletons. The specimen was blood. Every receptor here comes from a girl aged 2-10 years with multiple sclerosis.

The chain joins TRBV7-2 to TRBJ1-2; perhaps TRBD1 as D (5 bases). The germline V and J ends were trimmed by 0 bases and 5 bases, with 10 bases remaining between them. This CDR3 region has 14 residues. The V gene's germline CDR1 is SGHTA and CDR2 FQGNSA. The CDR3 region is CASSLAGGEYGYTF. CDR3 DNA: TGTGCCAGCAGCTTAGCGGGAGGGGAATATGGCTACACCTTC. Supplemented by reference TRBV7-2 and TRBJ1-2, the full variable domain reads GAGVSQSPSNKVTEKGKDVELRCDPISGHTALYWYRQSLGQGLEFLIYFQGNSAPDKSGLPSDRFSAERTGGSVSTLTIQRTQQEDSAVYLCASSLAGGEYGYTFGSGTRLTVV.

This clonotype was recorded a few times. V usage is TRBV30 and J usage is TRBJ2-4; no firm D call. The germline gives CDR1 GTSNPN, CDR2 SVGIG (reference sequence). With 1 base removed from V and 4 bases from J, the gap between germline ends came to 11 bases. This CDR3 comprises 14 residues. CDR3 DNA sequence: TGTGCCTGGAGTGAAATGCAGACTAAAAACATTCAGTACTTC. As protein: CAWSEMQTKNIQYF.

The V gene is TRBV6-6, the J gene TRBJ1-6, with 9 nucleotides matching TRBD1. CDR3 length: 15 residues. Germline loops: CDR1 MNHNY, CDR2 SVGAGI (reference sequence). J lost 3 bases, V lost 5 bases, and 2 bases had no gene match. CDR3 nucleotide sequence: TGTGCCAGCAGTCCGGACAGGGGCTATAATTCACCCCTCCACTTT. Residues: CASSPDRGYNSPLHF.

The genes are TRBV15 and TRBJ2-7; D is ambiguous. Between the trimmed V and J ends, which lost 3 bases and 0 bases, there was a span of 9 bases. The germline V gene encodes CDR1 LNHNV and CDR2 YYDKDF (reference sequence). The CDR3 covers 14 residues. CDR3 region: CATSSKGRSYEQYF. The CDR3 nucleotides are TGTGCCACCAGCAGCAAAGGGCGCTCCTACGAGCAGTACTTC.

The sample holds a few counts of this clonotype. V usage is TRBV27 and J usage is TRBJ2-5, with 11 bases that match TRBD2. The end of the DNA aligns better with TRBJ2-7, so the J call may be wrong. The CDR3 is 14 amino acids. The V gene's germline CDR1 is MNHEY and CDR2 SMNVEV (reference sequence). CDR3 in DNA: TGTGCCAGCAGCGATAGCGGGAGGGCTGACGAGCAGTACTTC. Translated, it gives CASSDSGRADEQYF.

This clonotype was seen a few times. The chain has TRBV2 and TRBJ2-3, with 9 positions matching TRBD1. Per germline, CDR1 SNHLY and CDR2 FYNNEI. V trimming: 6 bases; J trimming: 3 bases; junction bases outside the gene matches: 7. CDR3 length: 15 amino acids. CDR3 bases: TGTGCCAGCAGCAGACAGGGGGAGGCAACAGATACGCAGTATTTT. This encodes CASSRQGEATDTQYF.

The chain joins TRBV5-1 to TRBJ2-1; D gene unclear. The germline V gene encodes CDR1 SGHRS and CDR2 YFSETQ. The germline V and J ends were trimmed by 0 bases and 4 bases, with 8 bases remaining between them. This CDR3 spans 14 amino acids. The CDR3 protein is CASSLAVGYNEQFF. The CDR3 bases are TGCGCCAGCAGCTTGGCCGTGGGGTACAATGAGCAGTTCTTC. Full variable domain (outside the CDR3, taken from reference TRBV5-1 and TRBJ2-1): KAGVTQTPRYLIKTRGQQVTLSCSPISGHRSVSWYQQTPGQGLQFLFEYFSETQRNKGNFPGRFSGRQFSNSRSEMNVSTLELGDSALYLCASSLAVGYNEQFFGPGTRLTVL.

This chain uses TRBV20-1 with TRBJ2-3; a possible D gene is TRBD2 (5 bases). Trimming took 3 bases from V and 5 from J, leaving 9 bases between them. There are 12 residues in the CDR3. Germline loops: CDR1 DFQATT, CDR2 SNEGSKA (reference sequence). The CDR3 spells CSASGNGDTQYF. The CDR3 DNA sequence: TGCAGTGCTAGCGGGAACGGAGATACGCAGTATTTT.

In the case of this clonotype: At one end the junction does not follow the germline gene, possibly because of a read error. The chain employs TRBV7-2 and TRBJ2-5, with D possibly being TRBD1 (5 bases). The germline V gene encodes CDR1 SGHTA and CDR2 FQGNSA. The CDR3 length is 15 residues. The CDR3 nucleotides are TGTGCCAGTAGCTTAGGGTCAGGGCTCGGAGAGACCCAGTACTTC. Encoded protein: CASSLGSGLGETQYF. The full variable domain, completed using reference TRBV7-2 and TRBJ2-5, is GAGVSQSPSNKVTEKGKDVELRCDPISGHTALYWYRQSLGQGLEFLIYFQGNSAPDKSGLPSDRFSAERTGGSVSTLTIQRTQQEDSAVYLCASSLGSGLGETQYFGPGTRLLVL.

On this clonotype: At one end, the junction sequence differs from germline, possibly due to a read error. This chain links TRBV3-1 with TRBJ2-3, with a weak D call TRBD2 (5 bases). The CDR3 has 13 residues. CDR1 LGHDT and CDR2 YNNKEL come from the germline V gene (reference sequence). The CDR3 DNA is TGTGCCAGCAGCCACGACTACACAGATACGCGGTATTTT. It encodes CASSHDYTDTRYF.

V gene TRBV20-1 combines with J gene TRBJ2-7, with TRBD2 matching 7 bases. V shed 0 bases and J 1 base; nucleotides not matched to a gene: 12. This CDR3 has 17 amino acids. From germline, CDR1 is DFQATT and CDR2 SNEGSKA (reference sequence). The CDR3 DNA reads TGCAGTGCTAGAGATGGTAGGGCGGGAGCACGGTCCTACGAGCAGTACTTC. Translating gives CSARDGRAGARSYEQYF.

The chain joins TRBV12-3 or TRBV12-4 to TRBJ1-1; 7 bases line up with TRBD1. The CDR3 contains 13 residues. Germline trimming cut 3 bases from V and 10 bases from J; bases unmatched to any gene: 8. DNA for the CDR3: TGTGCCAGCAGTTTGTTAGAGGGGGCGGGAGCTTTCTTT. It yields the protein CASSLLEGAGAFF.

The rearrangement links TRBV4-3 to TRBJ2-2; 9 nucleotides align to TRBD2. CDR3 length: 17 amino acids. CDR1 and CDR2 from the germline V gene are LGHNA and YSLEER. Trimming removed 0 bases from V and 4 bases from J; junction bases left unmatched: 6. The CDR3 DNA follows: TGCGCCAGCAGCCAAGAGACGTGGCGGGGGGGCACCGGGGAGCTGTTTTTT. Protein sequence: CASSQETWRGGTGELFF.

The rearrangement joins TRBV2 to TRBJ2-1; D is possibly TRBD2 (7 bases). Trimming shortened V by 10 bases and J by 2 bases, and 18 bases separated the two germline ends. Per the germline V gene, CDR1 is SNHLY and CDR2 is FYNNEI. This CDR3 has 15 amino acids. The CDR3 bases are TGTGCCACCCCGGGAGGCAGGGGCACCTACAATGAGCAGTTCTTC. Translated, it gives CATPGGRGTYNEQFF.

This rearrangement joins TRBV7-3 to TRBJ2-3; 15 bases are a match to TRBD2. Looked up from germline, CDR1 is SGHTA and CDR2 is FQGTGA. There are 16 residues in the CDR3. The trim removed 5 bases at V and 4 bases at J, leaving 4 bases unmatched. CDR3 protein: CASSTGLAGGADTQYF. The CDR3 DNA follows: TGTGCCAGCAGCACGGGACTAGCGGGAGGTGCAGATACGCAGTATTTT. Drawing the rest from reference TRBV7-3 and TRBJ2-3, the complete variable domain is GAGVSQTPSNKVTEKGKYVELRCDPISGHTALYWYRQSLGQGPEFLIYFQGTGAADDSGLPNDRFFAVRPEGSVSTLKIQRTERGDSAVYLCASSTGLAGGADTQYFGPGTRLTVL.

The V and J genes are TRBV7-2 and TRBJ2-1; D remains ambiguous. CDR3 length equals 15 residues. With 2 bases removed from V and 2 bases from J, the gap between germline ends came to 10 bases. Germline CDR1 SGHTA, CDR2 FQGNSA. The DNA of the CDR3 is TGTGCCAGCAGCTTATTAAGGTCCGCCTACAATGAGCAGTTCTTC. Translating gives CASSLLRSAYNEQFF.

The chain employs TRBV7-2 and TRBJ2-5, with D maybe TRBD2 (6 bases). The V gene's germline CDR1 is SGHTA and CDR2 FQGNSA. This CDR3 is built from 15 residues. Deletions cut 5 bases from V and 1 base from J, with 14 bases between. The DNA of the CDR3 is TGTGCCAGCAGCACGCACCGGGACTTCCAAGAGACCCAGTACTTC. The encoded protein is CASSTHRDFQETQYF.

The V and J genes are TRBV12-5 and TRBJ1-5; the D is unclear. From germline, CDR1 is LGHNT and CDR2 FRNRAP. V dropped 3 bases and J dropped 5 bases, with 17 bases sitting between them. The CDR3 has 16 amino acids. In nucleotides, the CDR3 is TGTGCTAGTGGTTTCACGGGCGACCAACGGGATCAGCCCCAGCATTTT. As protein: CASGFTGDQRDQPQHF.

This rearrangement joins TRBV20-1 to TRBJ2-1; 7 bases are shared with TRBD2. The end of the DNA aligns better with TRBJ2-7, so the J call may be wrong. Germline CDR1 is DFQATT and CDR2 is SNEGSKA (reference sequence). The CDR3 is made up of 17 amino acids. DNA of the CDR3: TGCAGTGCTAGAACCGGTATAGCGGGCAAAGCCTACAATGAGCAGTACTTC. It is translated as CSARTGIAGKAYNEQYF.

This chain joins TRBV30 and TRBJ2-7; 7 positions agree with TRBD2. V gave up 0 bases and J gave up 2 bases; unmatched junction bases: 10. This CDR3 is built from 16 residues. CDR1 and CDR2 from the germline V gene are GTSNPN and SVGIG (reference sequence). The CDR3 DNA follows: TGTGCCTGGAGTGTAATGGGGATAGCGGGCGCCTACGAGCAGTACTTC. It yields the protein CAWSVMGIAGAYEQYF.

The chain links TRBV25-1 to TRBJ1-1; 7 bases agree with TRBD1. The CDR3 covers 14 residues. V shed 6 bases, J shed 4 bases, and the junction held 8 bases outside the gene matches. CDR1 is MGHDK and CDR2 is SYGVNS in the germline V gene. In nucleotides, the CDR3 is TGTGCCAGCAGGAGGGCAGGGGGTCGCACTGAAGCTTTCTTT. Amino acids: CASRRAGGRTEAFF.

A note on this clonotype: At one end, the junction sequence differs from germline, possibly due to a read error. The CDR3 sequence is CASSLKADAQYF. DNA for the CDR3: TGTGCCAGCAGTTTGAAGGCAGATGCGCAGTATTTT. This chain joins TRBV12-3 or TRBV12-4 and TRBJ2-3; no clear D. The CDR3 length is 12 residues.

The rearrangement joins TRBV7-2 to TRBJ2-3, with TRBD2 identical over 7 bases. Germline trimming cut 8 bases from V and 0 bases from J; bases unmatched to any gene: 8. The CDR3 consists of 15 residues. The germline gives CDR1 SGHTA, CDR2 FQGNSA. The CDR3 loop reads CASQRGDTSTDTQYF. Written as DNA, the CDR3 is TGTGCCAGCCAGCGGGGAGACACTAGCACAGATACGCAGTATTTT.

The CDR3 reads CASSSPASGTSYEQYF. CDR3 bases: TGTGCCAGCAGTTCACCGGCTAGCGGGACGTCCTACGAGCAGTACTTC. This sequence joins TRBV6-6 and TRBJ2-7, with 9 bases identical to TRBD2. V trimming: 4 bases; J trimming: 1 base; junction bases outside the gene matches: 8. The V gene's germline CDR1 is MNHNY and CDR2 SVGAGI (reference sequence). The CDR3 is 16 amino acids.

This chain connects TRBV5-5 to TRBJ1-2; D not resolved. Deletions cut 0 bases from V and 1 base from J, with 7 bases between. CDR1 and CDR2 from the germline V gene are SGHKS and YYEKEE (reference sequence). The CDR3 spans 14 residues. For the CDR3, the DNA is TGTGCCAGCAGCTTGGACAGCCTTAACTATGGCTACACCTTC. It yields the protein CASSLDSLNYGYTF.

CDR3 residues: CSVEEGAGGWGEQFF. CDR3 bases: TGCAGCGTTGAAGAGGGGGCAGGGGGCTGGGGTGAGCAGTTCTTC. The chain combines TRBV29-1 with TRBJ2-1, with TRBD1 identical over 8 bases. The junction had 10 bases not matched to a gene; V was cut back by 0 bases and J by 9 bases. CDR3 length: 15 amino acids. Germline-derived CDR1 and CDR2 are SQVTM and ANQGSEA.

The chain couples TRBV11-2 to TRBJ1-2; D unresolved. CDR1 SGHAT and CDR2 FQNNGV come from the germline V gene. The V end lost 1 base, the J end lost 7 bases, and 13 bases lay between the germline ends. This CDR3 region has 14 residues. The CDR3 here is CASSLVGRLTGYTF. CDR3 DNA sequence: TGTGCCAGCAGCTTAGTTGGCAGGTTGACTGGCTACACCTTC. The full variable domain, its missing parts supplied by reference TRBV11-2 and TRBJ1-2, is EAGVAQSPRYKIIEKRQSVAFWCNPISGHATLYWYQQILGQGPKLLIQFQNNGVVDDSQLPKDRFSAERLKGVDSTLKIQPAKLEDSAVYLCASSLVGRLTGYTFGSGTRLTVV.